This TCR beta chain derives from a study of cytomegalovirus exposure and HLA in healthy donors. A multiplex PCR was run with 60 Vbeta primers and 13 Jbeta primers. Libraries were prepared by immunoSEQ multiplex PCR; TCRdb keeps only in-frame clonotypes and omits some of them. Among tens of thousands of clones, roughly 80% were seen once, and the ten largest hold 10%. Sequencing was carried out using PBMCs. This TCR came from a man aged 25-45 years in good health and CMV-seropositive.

The CDR3 DNA reads TGTGCCAGCAGCGTGGGCCTCAACTCCTACGAGCAGTACTTC. It codes for CASSVGLNSYEQYF. V usage is TRBV9 and J usage is TRBJ2-7, with D unclear. Trimming took off 2 bases at V and 0 bases at J, with 9 bases between the two ends. Germline V gene lookup returns CDR1 SGDLS and CDR2 YYNGEE. The CDR3 extends over 14 amino acids.